This T cell receptor beta chain is drawn from a study of control samples from healthy donors and cancer patients. Germline values: CDR1 SGHVS, CDR2 FQNEAQ. V lost 5 bases and J lost 4; bases outside the gene matches: 3. The CDR3 spans 15 residues. Clones were read by immunoSEQ multiplex PCR, and TCRdb kept only the in-frame ones, dropping some. Here the sample spans approximately 97,000 clones, 80% to 95% being singletons. The sample comprised blood. This rearrangement joins TRBV7-8 to TRBJ2-3; 13 nucleotides agree with TRBD2. This TCR was sampled from a human donor in good health. The donor label of this sample is uncertain. The CDR3: CASSAGTSGADTQYF. The CDR3 DNA sequence: TGTGCCAGCAGCGCCGGGACTAGCGGGGCAGATACGCAGTATTTT.